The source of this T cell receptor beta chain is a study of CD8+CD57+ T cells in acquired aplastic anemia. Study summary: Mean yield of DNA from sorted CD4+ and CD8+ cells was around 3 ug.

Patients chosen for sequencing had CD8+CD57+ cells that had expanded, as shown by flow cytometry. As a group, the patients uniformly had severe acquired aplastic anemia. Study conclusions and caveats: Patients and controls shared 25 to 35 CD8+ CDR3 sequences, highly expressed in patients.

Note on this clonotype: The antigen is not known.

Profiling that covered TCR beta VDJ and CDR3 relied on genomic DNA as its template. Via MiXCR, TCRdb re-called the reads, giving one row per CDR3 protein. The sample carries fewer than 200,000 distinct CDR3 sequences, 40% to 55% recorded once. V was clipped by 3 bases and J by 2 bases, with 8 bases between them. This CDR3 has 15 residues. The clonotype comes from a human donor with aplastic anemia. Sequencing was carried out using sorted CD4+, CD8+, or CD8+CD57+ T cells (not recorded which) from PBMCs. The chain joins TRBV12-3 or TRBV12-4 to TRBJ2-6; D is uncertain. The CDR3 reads CASSLDGTGANVLTF. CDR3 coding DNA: TGTGCCAGCAGTTTGGACGGTACTGGGGCCAACGTCCTGACTTTC.